This T cell receptor (beta chain) was sequenced for a study of CD8+ T cells in alopecia areata. Findings and limits, study-wide: The study also sequences resident alphabeta T cells of normal skin in scalp samples.

Treatment in this sample: oral pan-JAK inhibitor, 5-10 mg twice daily. Sorting from PBMCs produced CD4+ and CD8+ T cells. The sequencing template was cDNA reverse transcribed from extracted RNA. The method was immunoSEQ multiplex PCR; TCRdb's version includes in-frame clones alone and lacks a portion of them. The sample consists of approximately 210,000 clones, around three fifths of them appearing once. This clone was counted only a few times. The antigen remains undetermined. The germline V and J ends were trimmed by 0 bases and 0 bases, with 18 bases remaining between them. The CDR3 spans 19 residues. Germline CDR1 reads SEHNR; CDR2 reads FQNEAQ (reference sequence).

This specimen was CD4+ T cells sorted from blood, taken at week 4, from a patient treated with tofacitinib. The J gene is TRBJ2-4, the V gene TRBV7-9, with D perhaps matching TRBD1 (8 bases). This receptor was obtained from a human donor with alopecia areata. This chain's CDR3 is CASSLALQGGEPAKNIQYF. For the CDR3, the DNA is TGTGCCAGCAGCTTAGCCCTACAGGGGGGGGAGCCAGCCAAAAACATTCAGTACTTC. Together with reference TRBV7-9 and TRBJ2-4, the CDR3 gives the full variable domain: DTGVSQNPRHKITKRGQNVTFRCDPISEHNRLYWYRQTLGQGPEFLTYFQNEAQLEKSRLLSDRFSAERPKGSFSTLEIQRTEQGDSAMYLCASSLALQGGEPAKNIQYFGAGTRLSVL.